This TCR beta chain was recovered during a study of cytomegalovirus exposure and HLA in healthy donors. General study results and limits: Many donors carried some public TCRs, although rarity characterized most TCR sequences. In vitro testing confirmed a few CMV-associated chains as specific for CMV antigens. Per published reports, the classifier diagnosed cytomegalovirus status with high specificity and sensitivity.

The germline V and J ends were trimmed by 5 bases and 5 bases, with 14 bases remaining between them. This CDR3 is 14 amino acids long. Germline loops: CDR1 SEHNR, CDR2 FQNEAQ (reference sequence). As concerns this clone: The antigen remains undetermined.

Assay used: immunoSEQ multiplex PCR; TCRdb lists only in-frame clones, some missing. The sample contains 100,000 or so clones, about 90% of which appear only once. The chain has TRBV7-9 and TRBJ2-3, with D perhaps matching TRBD2 (6 bases). The TCR sequence derives from a man in his late teens or twenties in good health and CMV-seropositive. The material sequenced was PBMCs. The CDR3 DNA follows: TGTGCCAGCAGCCTACAGCGGGCGGGAGATACGCAGTATTTT. Amino acid sequence: CASSLQRAGDTQYF.